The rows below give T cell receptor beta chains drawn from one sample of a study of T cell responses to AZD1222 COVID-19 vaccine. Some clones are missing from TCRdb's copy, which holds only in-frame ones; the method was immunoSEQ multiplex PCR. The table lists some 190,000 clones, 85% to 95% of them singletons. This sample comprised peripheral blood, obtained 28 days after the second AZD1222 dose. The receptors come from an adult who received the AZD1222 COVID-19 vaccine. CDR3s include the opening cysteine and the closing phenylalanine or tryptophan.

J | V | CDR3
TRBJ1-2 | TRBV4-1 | CASSQDLREGYTF
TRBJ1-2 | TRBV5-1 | CASSFSGTDNYGYTF
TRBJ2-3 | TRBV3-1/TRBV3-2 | CASSRTGVTSTDTQYF
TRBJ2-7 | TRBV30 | CAWSVLGGAYEQYF
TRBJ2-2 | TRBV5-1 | CASSLVSTGVFTGELFF
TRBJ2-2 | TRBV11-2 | CASSLELPGELFF
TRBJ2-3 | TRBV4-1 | CASSQDAALAGTDTQYF
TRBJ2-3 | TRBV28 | CASLSNMDTQYF
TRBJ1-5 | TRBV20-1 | CSAGGEQPQHF
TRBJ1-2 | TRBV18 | CASSPAARGNYGYTF
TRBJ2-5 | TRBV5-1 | CASYTQGARETQYF
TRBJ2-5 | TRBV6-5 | CASSYSGQGGETQYF
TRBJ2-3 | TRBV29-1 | CSVEDWTSGSATDTQYF
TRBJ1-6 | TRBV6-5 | CASSYSMGGNNSPLHF
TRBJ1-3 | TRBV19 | CASSLMDSSSGNTIYF
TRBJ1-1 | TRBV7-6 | CASSLRRTNTEAFF
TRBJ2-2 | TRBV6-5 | CASRKPTGPGELFF
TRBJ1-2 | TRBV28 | CASSPAQVVNYGYTF
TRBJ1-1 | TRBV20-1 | CRPGGTEAFF
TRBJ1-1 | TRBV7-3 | CASSLRLDTEAFF
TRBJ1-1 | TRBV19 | CASSLKTVMNTEAFF
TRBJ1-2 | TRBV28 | CATAEIYGYTF
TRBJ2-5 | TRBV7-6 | CASSGPGVETQYF
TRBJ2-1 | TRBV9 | CASSVATIRELAGGSRHEQFF
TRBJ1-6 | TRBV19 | CASSIAGTNSPLHF
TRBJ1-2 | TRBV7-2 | CASSIPDRGWGYTF
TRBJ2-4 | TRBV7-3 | CASSSQGEEAKNIQYF
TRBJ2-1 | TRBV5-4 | CASSVLLAGVDEQFF
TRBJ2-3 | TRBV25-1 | CASMGRAGSTDTQYF
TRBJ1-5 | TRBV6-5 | CASSYSPRLGQPQHF
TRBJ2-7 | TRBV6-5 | CASTNSYEQYF
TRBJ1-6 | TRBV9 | CASSAQGQANSPLHF
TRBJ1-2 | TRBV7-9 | CASSLGSGGVGYTF
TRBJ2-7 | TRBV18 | CASSPEAGKGEQYF
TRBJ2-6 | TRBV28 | CASQPTGANVLTF
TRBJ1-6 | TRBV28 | CASSSARTGAENSPLHF
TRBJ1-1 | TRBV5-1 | CASSPDGRWDTEAFF
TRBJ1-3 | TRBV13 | CASRRTDGAVRNTIYF
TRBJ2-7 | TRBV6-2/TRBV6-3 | CASSDGMTSYEQYF
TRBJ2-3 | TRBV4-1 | CASSQSPGQGTDTQYF
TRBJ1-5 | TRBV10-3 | CAISVETGNQPQHF